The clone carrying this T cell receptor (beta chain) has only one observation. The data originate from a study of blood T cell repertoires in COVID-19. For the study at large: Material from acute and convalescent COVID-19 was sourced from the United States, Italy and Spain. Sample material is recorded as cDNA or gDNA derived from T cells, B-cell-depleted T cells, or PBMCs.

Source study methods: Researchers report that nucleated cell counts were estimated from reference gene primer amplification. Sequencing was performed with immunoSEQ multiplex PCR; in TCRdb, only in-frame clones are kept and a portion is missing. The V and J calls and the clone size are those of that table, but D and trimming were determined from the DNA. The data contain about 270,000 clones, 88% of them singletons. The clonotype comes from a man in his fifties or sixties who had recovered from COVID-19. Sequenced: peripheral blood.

CDR3 sequence (DNA): TGTGCCAGCAGCTTGGGGGTTCAGCAGGGTCGCGTTTGGAACTATGGCTACACCTTC. As protein: CASSLGVQQGRVWNYGYTF. V usage is TRBV5-6 and J usage is TRBJ1-2; D is perhaps TRBD1 (5 bases). The V end lost 0 bases, the J end lost 2 bases, and 23 bases lay between the germline ends. The CDR3 is made up of 19 amino acids. In germline, CDR1 is SGHDT, CDR2 YYEEEE.